This T cell receptor beta chain was profiled in a study of regulatory T cells in long-lasting Graves disease. The study, taken as a whole, reports: The study found TRBV28, TRBJ1-2 and TRBJ2-5 favored in persistent disease. Between persistent patients, roughly 2,600 public clonotypes were shared, exceeding the 800 to 1,000 shared between new patients.

As for time point: newly diagnosed GD, antithyroid drugs for less than 3 months. Preparation of the TCR library used RNA extracted from PBMCs. Relying on iRepertoire HTBI primers and Arm-PCR of CDR3 regions, the team built TCR beta libraries. TCRdb re-analysed the multiplex PCR reads in MiXCR, keeping a single row per CDR3 protein. The profile shows a few hundred thousand distinct CDR3 sequences, approximately 12% of them singletons. Trimming left V 8 bases short and J 2 bases short, with 19 bases between. The CDR3 covers 15 residues. Germline loops: CDR1 LNHDA, CDR2 SQIVND (reference sequence). On this clonotype: Its antigen is undetermined.

These data are also associated with another study on T cells in Graves' hyperthyroidism and ophthalmopathy. Turning to that study: Blood also showed most of the thyroid clonotypes that were expanded above 0.001.

The sample in question was peripheral blood mononuclear cells (PBMCs), obtained at new diagnosis, from a patient treated with antithyroid drugs. The rearrangement uses TRBV19 and TRBJ2-7; weak D call: TRBD2 (5 bases). This receptor was taken from a woman younger than 30 with Graves disease. The CDR3 nucleotides are TGTGCCAGTGGGAACCACAGAGGGTTCCCCTACGAGCAGTACTTC. Translation: CASGNHRGFPYEQYF.